These 8 T cell receptor beta chains came from one sample sequenced in a study of response to subunit inactivated influenza vaccine (dated by TCRdb to the late 2010s). Libraries were prepared through RT-PCR. For sequencing, an Illumina HiSeq 2500 was employed. In-frame beta chains were kept once TCRdb had trimmed the public reads at Q25 with fastp and called clones with MiXCR. Duplicate CDR3 protein sequences are folded into a single record with the most common DNA and genes. Recorded for this sample are hundreds of thousands of distinct CDR3 sequences; approximately 24% of them occurred a single time. The leading ten clones occupy about 1.9% of the sample. The material sequenced was CD4+ T cells sorted from PBMCs, taken 5 days after vaccination. Receptors were obtained from a man in his forties or fifties who received an inactivated influenza vaccine. Donor details come from another sample of the same person, matched by shared clones.

The chain is built from TRBV5-1 and TRBJ2-1, with D perhaps matching TRBD2 (6 bases). Germline V lookup: CDR1 SGHRS, CDR2 YFSETQ. V lost 0 bases and J lost 2, with 9 bases in between. This CDR3 region has 15 residues. CDR3 sequence reads: CASSLAGRPYNEQFF. For the CDR3, the DNA is TGCGCCAGCAGCTTGGCAGGGAGGCCCTACAATGAGCAGTTCTTC.

This clonotype was recorded a few times. V is TRBV18 and J is TRBJ2-2; D not certain. V was clipped by 3 bases and J by 3 bases, with 14 bases between them. The CDR3 runs 16 residues. Germline CDR1 reads KGHSH; CDR2 reads LQKENI. The CDR3 spells CASSPFTPRDTGELFF. The CDR3 DNA reads as TGTGCCAGCTCACCGTTTACTCCCCGCGACACCGGGGAGCTGTTTTTT.

The chain couples TRBV5-5 to TRBJ2-1; D possibly uses TRBD1 or TRBD2 (5 bases each). V lost 5 bases to trimming and J lost 0 bases, with 12 bases between them. The CDR3 totals 15 residues. Germline CDR1 is SGHKS and CDR2 is YYEKEE (reference sequence). The CDR3 DNA follows: TGTGCCAGCAGATTAGAGGGGTTCTCCTACAATGAGCAGTTCTTC. This sequence encodes CASRLEGFSYNEQFF. Filled out from reference TRBV5-5 and TRBJ2-1, the complete variable domain reads DAGVTQSPTHLIKTRGQQVTLRCSPISGHKSVSWYQQVLGQGPQFIFQYYEKEERGRGNFPDRFSARQFPNYSSELNVNALLLGDSALYLCASRLEGFSYNEQFFGPGTRLTVL.

The chain has TRBV19 and TRBJ2-1; 8 nucleotides align to TRBD1. CDR1 and CDR2 (germline): LNHDA, SQIVND (reference sequence). This CDR3 contains 15 residues. After removal of 1 base from V and 3 bases from J, the junction contained 2 bases not matched to a gene. The CDR3, as DNA: TGTGCCAGTAGTATAGGGACAGGGTACTACAATGAGCAGTTCTTC. This encodes CASSIGTGYYNEQFF.

The rearrangement uses TRBV7-3 and TRBJ2-1; TRBD1 aligns across 7 bases. The V segment lost 4 bases and the J segment 6 bases; nucleotides outside the gene matches: 3. The CDR3 is 13 residues long. The germline V gene encodes CDR1 SGHTA and CDR2 FQGTGA. CDR3 sequence reads: CASSSGQSNEQFF. CDR3 nucleotides: TGTGCCAGCAGCTCGGGACAGTCCAATGAGCAGTTCTTC.

The chain couples TRBV10-3 to TRBJ1-1, with a weak D call TRBD1 (6 bases). Germline V gene sequence: CDR1 ENHRY, CDR2 SYGVKD. The CDR3 is 13 amino acids. Trimming took 5 bases from V and 1 from J, leaving 8 bases between them. The CDR3 DNA sequence: TGTGCCATCAGTTACAGGGAGAACACTGAAGCTTTCTTT. Its protein product is CAISYRENTEAFF.

This CDR3 reads CASSPQIDGANVLTF. In DNA, the CDR3 is TGTGCCAGCAGCCCCCAGATTGATGGGGCCAACGTCCTGACTTTC. The chain joins TRBV28 to TRBJ2-6, with unresolved D. V lost 6 bases and J lost 3, with 12 bases in between. CDR3 length equals 15 residues. CDR1 is MDHEN and CDR2 is SYDVKM in the germline V gene.

The table lists this clonotype with a few counts. The rearrangement links TRBV20-1 to TRBJ2-5, with 15 bases fitting TRBD2. This CDR3 is built from 16 residues. CDR1 DFQATT and CDR2 SNEGSKA come from the germline V gene (reference sequence). V shed 1 base and J 1 base; nucleotides not matched to a gene: 1. This chain's CDR3 is CSARGTSGRVQETQYF. As DNA, the CDR3 is TGCAGTGCTAGAGGGACTAGCGGGAGGGTCCAAGAGACCCAGTACTTC.